The clone carrying this T cell receptor (beta chain) came up a few times. Its matching antigen is unknown. The sample comes from a study of T cell repertoires in cytomegalovirus infection. Study summary: It was recently identified HLA-C-restricted and well-studied HLA-B-restricted CMV epitopes that the study used. Carrying CMV and the relevant HLA type showed in public TCR beta signatures.

Study-level results: The study found HLA-C-restricted CMV-specific TCR beta clonotypes dominating the ex vivo response.

One entry per CDR3 protein results from TCRdb running MiXCR on the reads. The sample lists a few hundred thousand distinct CDR3 sequences, 25% to 30% occurring once. The CDR3 covers 16 residues. Trimming took 3 bases from V and 2 from J; bases not matched to a gene: 4. The V gene's germline CDR1 is ENHRY and CDR2 SYGVKD. The origin of this receptor is a human donor in good health (CMV status not recorded). Some clones in this sample may be carry-over from other donors' samples. The sequenced sample was cultured PBMCs, obtained from culture after CMV antigen stimulation. The chain has TRBV10-3 and TRBJ2-7; 13 bases fit TRBD2. The CDR3 here is CAISDLLAGGTYEQYF. DNA of the CDR3: TGTGCCATCAGTGATCTACTAGCGGGAGGGACCTACGAGCAGTACTTC.